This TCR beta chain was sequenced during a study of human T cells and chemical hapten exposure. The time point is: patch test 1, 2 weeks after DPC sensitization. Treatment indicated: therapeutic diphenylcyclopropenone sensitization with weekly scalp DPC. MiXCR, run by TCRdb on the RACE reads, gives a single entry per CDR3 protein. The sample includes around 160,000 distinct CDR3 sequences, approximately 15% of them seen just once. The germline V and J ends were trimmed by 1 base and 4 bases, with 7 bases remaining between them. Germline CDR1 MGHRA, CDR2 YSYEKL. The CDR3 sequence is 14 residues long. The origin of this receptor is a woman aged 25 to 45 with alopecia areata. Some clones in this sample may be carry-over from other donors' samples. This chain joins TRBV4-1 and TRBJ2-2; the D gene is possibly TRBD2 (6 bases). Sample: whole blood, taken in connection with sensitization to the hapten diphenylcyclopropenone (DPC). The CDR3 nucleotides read TGCGCCAGCAGCCAAGGACTAGTCACCGGGGAGCTGTTTTTT. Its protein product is CASSQGLVTGELFF.